This T cell receptor beta chain was obtained from a study of T cell repertoires in cytomegalovirus infection. For the study at large: As its CMV epitopes, the study selected recently identified HLA-C-restricted and well-studied HLA-B-restricted targets. Carrying CMV and the relevant HLA type showed in public TCR beta signatures.

MiXCR, applied by TCRdb to the reads, yields one record per CDR3 protein. The data contain fewer than 1,000,000 distinct CDR3 sequences, around 31% of them seen just once; the ten biggest clones take up around 15%. The sample holds many counts of this clonotype. Its antigen is as yet unknown. The CDR3 runs 17 residues. V trimming: 4 bases; J trimming: 0 bases; junction bases outside the gene matches: 4. Germline V gene sequence: CDR1 SGHTA, CDR2 FQGTGA. Study results and limitations: Totalled public TCR beta family frequency picked out people who carried CMV plus the relevant HLA.

The material sequenced was cultured CD8+ T cells from PBMCs, taken from culture after CMV antigen stimulation. The gene calls are TRBV7-3 and TRBJ2-3, with 13 bases aligning to TRBD2. This receptor was taken from a human donor in good health (CMV status not recorded). Some clones in this sample may be carry-over from other donors' samples. CDR3 in amino acids: CASSSGLAGESTDTQYF. The DNA for the CDR3 is TGTGCCAGCAGCTCAGGACTAGCGGGGGAGAGCACAGATACGCAGTATTTT.